The clone carrying this T cell receptor (beta chain) showed up just a few times. TCRdb's table, derived via immunoSEQ multiplex PCR, lists solely in-frame clones and lacks some. This table holds about 51,000 clones, roughly 86% found once. Between the trimmed V and J ends, which lost 2 bases and 5 bases, there was a span of 8 bases. The CDR3 covers 14 residues. Germline V gives CDR1 KGHDR, CDR2 SFDVKD. The data are from a study of control samples from healthy donors and cancer patients. The V gene is TRBV24-1, the J gene TRBJ2-2; D might be TRBD2 (6 bases). The specimen sequenced was PBMCs. This clonotype was sampled from a man aged 50-59 years with head and neck cancer. The CDR3 region has the DNA TGTGCCACCAGTGATTGGAGGGGAACCGGGGAGCTGTTTTTT. It translates to CATSDWRGTGELFF.